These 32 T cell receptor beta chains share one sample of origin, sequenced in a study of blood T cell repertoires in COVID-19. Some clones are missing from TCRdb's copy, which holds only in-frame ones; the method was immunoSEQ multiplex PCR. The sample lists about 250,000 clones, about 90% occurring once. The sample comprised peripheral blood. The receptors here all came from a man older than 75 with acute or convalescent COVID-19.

The CDR3, as DNA: TGTGCCAGCTCACCACCGGGGTTGGGGGGGATGAACACTGAAGCTTTCTTT. It codes for CASSPPGLGGMNTEAFF. The chain is built from TRBV18 and TRBJ1-1; possible D gene TRBD1, 5 bases. Germline CDR1 reads KGHSH; CDR2 reads LQKENI. Trimming took off 0 bases at V and 0 bases at J, with 14 bases between the two ends. This CDR3 has 17 residues.

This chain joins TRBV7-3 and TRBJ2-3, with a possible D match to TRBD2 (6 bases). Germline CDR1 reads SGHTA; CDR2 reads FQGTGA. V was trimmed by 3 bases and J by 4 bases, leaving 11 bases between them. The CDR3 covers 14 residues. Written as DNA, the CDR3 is TGTGCCAGCAGCTTTGGCGGAGGGCCAGATACGCAGTATTTT. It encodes CASSFGGGPDTQYF.

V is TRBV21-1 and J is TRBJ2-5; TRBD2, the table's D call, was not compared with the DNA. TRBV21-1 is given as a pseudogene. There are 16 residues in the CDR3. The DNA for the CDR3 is TGTGCCAGCAGCCTCTCGGTAGCGGGAGGCCAAGAGACCCAGTACTTC. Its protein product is CASSLSVAGGQETQYF.

DNA of the CDR3: TGTGCCAGCAGTCGACAGGGAAGGGTAACTGAAGCTTTCTTT. Translation gives CASSRQGRVTEAFF. This sequence joins TRBV6-5 and TRBJ1-1; TRBD1 matches 7 bases. The CDR3 loop spans 14 amino acids. Germline assignment: CDR1 MNHEY and CDR2 SVGAGI. V was clipped by 5 bases and J by 5 bases; unmatched bases: 8.

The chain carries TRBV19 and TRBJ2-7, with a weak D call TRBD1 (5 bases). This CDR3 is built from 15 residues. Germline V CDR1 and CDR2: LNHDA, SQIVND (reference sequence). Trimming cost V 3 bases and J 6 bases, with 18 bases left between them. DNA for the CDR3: TGTGCCAGTAGTATCAGGCGGCAGGGAATTCGCGAGCAGTACTTC. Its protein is CASSIRRQGIREQYF. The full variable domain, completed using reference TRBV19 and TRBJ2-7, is DGGITQSPKYLFRKEGQNVTLSCEQNLNHDAMYWYRQDPGQGLRLIYYSQIVNDFQKGDIAEGYSVSREKKESFPLTVTSAQKNPTAFYLCASSIRRQGIREQYFGPGTRLTVT.

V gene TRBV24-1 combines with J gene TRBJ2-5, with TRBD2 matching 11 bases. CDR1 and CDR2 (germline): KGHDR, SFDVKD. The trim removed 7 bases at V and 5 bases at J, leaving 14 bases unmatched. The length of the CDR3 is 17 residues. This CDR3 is CATSAQGSGRAGETQYF. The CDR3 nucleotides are TGTGCCACCAGCGCCCAGGGTAGCGGGAGGGCCGGCGAGACCCAGTACTTC.

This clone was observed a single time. The CDR3, as DNA: TGTGCCAGCAGCCAAGATGCGGGGGGCCAATGGCCCCAGCATTTT. Protein product: CASSQDAGGQWPQHF. The rearrangement links TRBV3-1 (or the pseudogene TRBV3-2) to TRBJ1-5, with a weak D call TRBD1 (6 bases). This CDR3 spans 15 amino acids. V was cut by 0 bases and J by 9 bases, with 15 bases left in between. Germline-derived CDR1 and CDR2 are LGHDT and YNNKEL (reference sequence).

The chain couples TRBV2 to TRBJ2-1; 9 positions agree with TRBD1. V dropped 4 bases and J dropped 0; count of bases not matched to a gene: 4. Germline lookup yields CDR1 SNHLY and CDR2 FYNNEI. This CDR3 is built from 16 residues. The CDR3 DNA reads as TGTGCCAGCAGTGCTGGGACAGGGAGCTCCTACAATGAGCAGTTCTTC. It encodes CASSAGTGSSYNEQFF.

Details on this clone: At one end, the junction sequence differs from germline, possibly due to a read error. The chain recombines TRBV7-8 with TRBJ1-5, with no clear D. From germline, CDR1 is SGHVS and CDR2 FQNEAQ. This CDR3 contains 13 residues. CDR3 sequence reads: CASSVGSTQPQHF. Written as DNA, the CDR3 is TGTGCCAGCAGCGTCGGGAGCACTCAGCCCCAGCATTTT. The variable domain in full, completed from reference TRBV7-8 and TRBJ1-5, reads GAGVSQSPRYKVAKRGQDVALRCDPISGHVSLFWYQQALGQGPEFLTYFQNEAQLDKSGLPSDRFFAERPEGSVSTLKIQRTQQEDSAVYLCASSVGSTQPQHFGDGTRLSIL.

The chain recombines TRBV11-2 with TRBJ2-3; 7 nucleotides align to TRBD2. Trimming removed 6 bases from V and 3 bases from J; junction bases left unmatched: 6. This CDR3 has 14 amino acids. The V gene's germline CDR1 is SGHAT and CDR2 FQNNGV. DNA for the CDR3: TGTGCCAGCAGTTTCGGGCGGGGGACAGATACGCAGTATTTT. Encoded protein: CASSFGRGTDTQYF.

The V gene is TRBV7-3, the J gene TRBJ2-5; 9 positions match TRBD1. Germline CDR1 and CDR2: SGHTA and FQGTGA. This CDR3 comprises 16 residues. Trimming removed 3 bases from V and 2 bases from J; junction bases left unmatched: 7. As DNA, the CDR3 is TGTGCCAGCAGCTTGGAGGCCGGGACAGGGCAAGAGACCCAGTACTTC. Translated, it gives CASSLEAGTGQETQYF.

The CDR3: CASSSDRGTSYNEQFF. For the CDR3, the DNA is TGTGCCAGCAGCTCGGACAGGGGAACCTCCTACAATGAGCAGTTCTTC. The chain couples TRBV7-9 to TRBJ2-1; 9 nucleotides align to TRBD1. J gave up 0 bases and V 4 bases, and 4 bases lay outside the gene matches. Per germline, CDR1 SEHNR and CDR2 FQNEAQ (reference sequence). CDR3 length: 16 amino acids.

CDR3 residues: CSVGLGGTEAFF. The CDR3 DNA sequence: TGCAGCGTTGGTTTGGGGGGCACTGAAGCTTTCTTT. The V gene is TRBV29-1, the J gene TRBJ1-1, with D possibly TRBD1 on 5 matching bases. CDR3 length: 12 amino acids. V lost 4 bases, J lost 4 bases, and 10 bases lay in between. Germline CDR1 reads SQVTM; CDR2 reads ANQGSEA.

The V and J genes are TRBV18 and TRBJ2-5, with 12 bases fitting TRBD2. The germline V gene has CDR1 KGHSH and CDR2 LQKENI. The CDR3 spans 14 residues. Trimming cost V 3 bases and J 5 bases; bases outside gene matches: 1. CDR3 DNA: TGTGCCAGCTCACCGACTAGCGGGGGTGAGACCCAGTACTTC. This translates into CASSPTSGGETQYF.

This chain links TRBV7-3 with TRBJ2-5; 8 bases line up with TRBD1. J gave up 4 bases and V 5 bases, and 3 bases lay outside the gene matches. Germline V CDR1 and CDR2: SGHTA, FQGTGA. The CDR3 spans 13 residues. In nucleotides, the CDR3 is TGTGCCAGCAGCCCCACAGGGGGAGAGACCCAGTACTTC. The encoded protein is CASSPTGGETQYF.

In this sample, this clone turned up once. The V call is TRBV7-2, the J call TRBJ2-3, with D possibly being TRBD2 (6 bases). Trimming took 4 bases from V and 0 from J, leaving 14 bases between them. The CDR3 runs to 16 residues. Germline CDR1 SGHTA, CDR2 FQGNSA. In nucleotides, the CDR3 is TGTGCCAGCAGCTACCGATACGGGACTAGCACAGATACGCAGTATTTT. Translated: CASSYRYGTSTDTQYF.

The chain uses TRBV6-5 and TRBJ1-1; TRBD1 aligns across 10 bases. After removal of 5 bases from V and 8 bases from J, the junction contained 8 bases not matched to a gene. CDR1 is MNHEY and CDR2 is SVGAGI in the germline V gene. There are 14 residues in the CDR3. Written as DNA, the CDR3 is TGTGCCAGCAGTCCGACAGGGGGCGCCTTGGAAGCTTTCTTT. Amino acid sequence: CASSPTGGALEAFF.

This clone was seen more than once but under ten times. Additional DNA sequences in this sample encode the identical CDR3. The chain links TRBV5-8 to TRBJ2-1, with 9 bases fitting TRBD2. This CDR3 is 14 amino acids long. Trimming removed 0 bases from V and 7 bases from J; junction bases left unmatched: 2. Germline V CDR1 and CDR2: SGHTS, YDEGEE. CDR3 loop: CASSLGGRGNEQFF. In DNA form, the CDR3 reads TGTGCCAGCAGCTTGGGCGGGAGGGGAAATGAGCAGTTCTTC. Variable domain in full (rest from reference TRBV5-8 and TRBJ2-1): EAGVTQSPTHLIKTRGQQATLRCSPISGHTSVYWYQQALGLGLQFLLWYDEGEERNRGNFPPRFSGRQFPNYSSELNVNALELEDSALYLCASSLGGRGNEQFFGPGTRLTVL.

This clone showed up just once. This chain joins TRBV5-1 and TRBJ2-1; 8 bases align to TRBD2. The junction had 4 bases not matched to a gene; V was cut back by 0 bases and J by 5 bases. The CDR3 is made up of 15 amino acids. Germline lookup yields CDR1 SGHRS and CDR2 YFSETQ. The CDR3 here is CASSLGLAPNNEQFF. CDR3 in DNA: TGCGCCAGCAGCTTGGGACTAGCGCCCAACAATGAGCAGTTCTTC.

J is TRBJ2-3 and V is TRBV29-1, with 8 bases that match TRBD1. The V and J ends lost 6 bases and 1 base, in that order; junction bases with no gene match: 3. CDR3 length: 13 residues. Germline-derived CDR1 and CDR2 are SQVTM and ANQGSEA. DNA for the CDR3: TGCAGCGTCGAGGACAGGGGCACAGATACGCAGTATTTT. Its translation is CSVEDRGTDTQYF.

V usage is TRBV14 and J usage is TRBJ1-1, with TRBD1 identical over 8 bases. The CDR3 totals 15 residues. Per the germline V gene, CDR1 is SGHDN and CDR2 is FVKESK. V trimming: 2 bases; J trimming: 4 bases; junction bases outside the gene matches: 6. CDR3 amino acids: CASSQSLDRVTEAFF. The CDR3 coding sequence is TGTGCCAGCAGCCAATCATTGGACAGGGTCACTGAAGCTTTCTTT.

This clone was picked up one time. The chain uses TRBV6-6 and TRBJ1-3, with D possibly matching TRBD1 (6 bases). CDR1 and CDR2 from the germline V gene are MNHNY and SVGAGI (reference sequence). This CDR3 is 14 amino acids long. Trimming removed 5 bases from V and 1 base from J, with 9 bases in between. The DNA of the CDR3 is TGTGCCAGCAGTACCACAGGGTCTGGAAACACCATATATTTT. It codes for CASSTTGSGNTIYF.

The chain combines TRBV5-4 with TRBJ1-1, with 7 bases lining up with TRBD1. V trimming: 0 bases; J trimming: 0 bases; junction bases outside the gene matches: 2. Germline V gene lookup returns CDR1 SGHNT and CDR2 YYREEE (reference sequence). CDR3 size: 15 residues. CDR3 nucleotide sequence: TGTGCCAGCAGCTTGGGCAGGGGGGTGAACACTGAAGCTTTCTTT. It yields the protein CASSLGRGVNTEAFF.

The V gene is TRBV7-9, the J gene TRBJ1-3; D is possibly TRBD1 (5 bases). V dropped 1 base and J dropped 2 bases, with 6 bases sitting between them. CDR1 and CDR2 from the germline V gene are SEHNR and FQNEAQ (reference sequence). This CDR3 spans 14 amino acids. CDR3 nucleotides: TGTGCCAGCAGCTTAGGGGGCCCTGGAAACACCATATATTTT. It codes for CASSLGGPGNTIYF.

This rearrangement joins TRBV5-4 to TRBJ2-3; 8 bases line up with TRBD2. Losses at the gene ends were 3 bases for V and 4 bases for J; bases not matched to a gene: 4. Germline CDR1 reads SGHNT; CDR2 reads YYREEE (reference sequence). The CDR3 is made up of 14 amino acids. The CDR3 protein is CASSSGLAADTQYF. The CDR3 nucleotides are TGTGCCAGCAGCTCCGGACTAGCCGCAGATACGCAGTATTTT.

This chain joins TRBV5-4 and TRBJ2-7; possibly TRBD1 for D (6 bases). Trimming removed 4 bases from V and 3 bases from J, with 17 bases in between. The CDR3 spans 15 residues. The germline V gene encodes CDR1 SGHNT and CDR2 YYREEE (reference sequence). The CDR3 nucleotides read TGTGCCAGCAGCCCCGGGACAACCCTTAACTACGAGCAGTACTTC. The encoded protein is CASSPGTTLNYEQYF.

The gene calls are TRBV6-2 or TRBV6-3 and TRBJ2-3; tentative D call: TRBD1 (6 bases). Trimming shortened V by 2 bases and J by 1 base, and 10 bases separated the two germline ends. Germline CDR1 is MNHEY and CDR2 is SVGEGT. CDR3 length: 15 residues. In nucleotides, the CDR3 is TGTGCCAGCAGTTACGTAAGGACAGGCACAGATACGCAGTATTTT. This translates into CASSYVRTGTDTQYF.

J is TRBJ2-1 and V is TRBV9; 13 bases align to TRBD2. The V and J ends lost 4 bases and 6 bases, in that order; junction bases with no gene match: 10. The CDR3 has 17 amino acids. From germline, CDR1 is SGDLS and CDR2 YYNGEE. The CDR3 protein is CASSLLAGGLPGNEQFF. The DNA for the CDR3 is TGTGCCAGCAGCTTACTAGCGGGAGGGCTCCCCGGCAATGAGCAGTTCTTC.

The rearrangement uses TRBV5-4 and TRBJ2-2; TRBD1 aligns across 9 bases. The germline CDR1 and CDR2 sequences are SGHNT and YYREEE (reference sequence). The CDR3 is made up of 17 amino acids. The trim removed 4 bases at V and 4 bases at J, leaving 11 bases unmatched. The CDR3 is CASSPAGTGSITGELFF. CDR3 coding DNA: TGTGCCAGCAGCCCCGCCGGGACAGGGAGTATCACCGGGGAGCTGTTTTTT.

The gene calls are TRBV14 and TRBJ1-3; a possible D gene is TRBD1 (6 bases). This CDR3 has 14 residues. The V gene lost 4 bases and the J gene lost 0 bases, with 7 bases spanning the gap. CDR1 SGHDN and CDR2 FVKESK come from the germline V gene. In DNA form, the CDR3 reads TGTGCCAGCAGCCGGGACATCTCTGGAAACACCATATATTTT. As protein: CASSRDISGNTIYF. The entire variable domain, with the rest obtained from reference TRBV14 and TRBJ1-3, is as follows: EAGVTQFPSHSVIEKGQTVTLRCDPISGHDNLYWYRRVMGKEIKFLLHFVKESKQDESGMPNNRFLAERTGGTYSTLKVQPAELEDSGVYFCASSRDISGNTIYFGEGSWLTVV.

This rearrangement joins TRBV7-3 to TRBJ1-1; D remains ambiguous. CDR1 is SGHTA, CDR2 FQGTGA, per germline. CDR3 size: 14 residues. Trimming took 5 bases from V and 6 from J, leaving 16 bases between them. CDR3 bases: TGTGCCAGCAGCCCCCGCGGGGATGTCGCTGAAGCTTTCTTT. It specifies CASSPRGDVAEAFF.

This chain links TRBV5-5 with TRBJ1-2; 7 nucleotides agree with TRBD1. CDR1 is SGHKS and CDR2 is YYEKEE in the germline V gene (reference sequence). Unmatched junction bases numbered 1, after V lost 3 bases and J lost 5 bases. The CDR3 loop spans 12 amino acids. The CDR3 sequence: CASSSTGYGYTF. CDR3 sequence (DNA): TGTGCCAGCAGCTCGACAGGGTATGGCTACACCTTC. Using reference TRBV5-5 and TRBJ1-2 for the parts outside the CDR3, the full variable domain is DAGVTQSPTHLIKTRGQQVTLRCSPISGHKSVSWYQQVLGQGPQFIFQYYEKEERGRGNFPDRFSARQFPNYSSELNVNALLLGDSALYLCASSSTGYGYTFGSGTRLTVV.